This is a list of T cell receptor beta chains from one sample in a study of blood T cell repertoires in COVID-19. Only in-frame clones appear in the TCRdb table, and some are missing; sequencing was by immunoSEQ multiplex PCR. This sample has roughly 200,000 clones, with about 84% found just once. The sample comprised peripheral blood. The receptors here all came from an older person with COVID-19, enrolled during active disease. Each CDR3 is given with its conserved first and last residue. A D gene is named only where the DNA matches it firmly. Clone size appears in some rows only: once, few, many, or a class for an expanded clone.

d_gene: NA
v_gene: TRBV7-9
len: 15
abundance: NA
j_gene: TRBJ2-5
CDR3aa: CASSLRQGIEETQYF
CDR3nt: TGTGCCAGCAGCTTAAGGCAGGGGATAGAAGAGACCCAGTACTTC

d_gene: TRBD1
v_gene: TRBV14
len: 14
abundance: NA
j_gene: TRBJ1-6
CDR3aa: CASSQSGGNSPLHF
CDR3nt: TGTGCCAGCAGCCAATCAGGGGGCAATTCACCCCTCCACTTT

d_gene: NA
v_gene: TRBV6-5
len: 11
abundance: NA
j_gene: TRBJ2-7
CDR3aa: CASSYSQEQYF
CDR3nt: TGTGCCAGCAGTTACTCTCAAGAGCAGTACTTC

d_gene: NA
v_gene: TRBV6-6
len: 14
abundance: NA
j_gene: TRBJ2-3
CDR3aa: CASSYAGRRATQYF
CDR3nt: TGTGCCAGCAGTTACGCGGGACGGCGGGCTACGCAGTATTTT

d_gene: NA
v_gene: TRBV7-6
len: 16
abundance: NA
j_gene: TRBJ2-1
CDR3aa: CASSLGATLGYNEQFF
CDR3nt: TGTGCCAGCAGCTTAGGGGCGACGTTGGGCTACAATGAGCAGTTCTTC

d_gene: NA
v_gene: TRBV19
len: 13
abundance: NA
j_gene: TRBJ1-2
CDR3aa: CASCPGDNYGYTF
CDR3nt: TGTGCCAGTTGCCCGGGGGACAACTATGGCTACACCTTC

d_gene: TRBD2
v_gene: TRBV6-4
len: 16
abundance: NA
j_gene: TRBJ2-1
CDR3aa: CASSDVAGGARYEQFF
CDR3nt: TGTGCCAGCAGTGACGTAGCGGGGGGCGCCCGCTATGAGCAGTTCTTC

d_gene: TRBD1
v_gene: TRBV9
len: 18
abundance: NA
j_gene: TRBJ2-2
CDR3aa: CASSVLTGGNANTGELFF
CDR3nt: TGTGCCAGCAGCGTATTAACAGGGGGGAACGCGAACACCGGGGAGCTGTTTTTT

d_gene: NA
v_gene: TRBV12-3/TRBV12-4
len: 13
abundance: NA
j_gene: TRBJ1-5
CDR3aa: CASRKRENQPQHF
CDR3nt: TGTGCCAGCCGAAAAAGGGAGAATCAGCCCCAGCATTTT

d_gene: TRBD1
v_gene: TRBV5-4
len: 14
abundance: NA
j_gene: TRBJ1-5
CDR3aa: CASSFGTGDQPQHF
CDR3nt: TGTGCCAGCAGCTTCGGGACAGGCGATCAGCCCCAGCATTTT

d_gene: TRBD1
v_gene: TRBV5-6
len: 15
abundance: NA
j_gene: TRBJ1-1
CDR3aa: CASSFGDSALAEAFF
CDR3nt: TGTGCCAGCAGCTTTGGGGACAGCGCGTTGGCTGAAGCTTTCTTT

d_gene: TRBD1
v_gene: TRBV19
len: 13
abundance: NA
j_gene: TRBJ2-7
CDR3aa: CASSINRGYEQYF
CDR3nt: TGTGCCAGTAGTATAAACAGGGGCTACGAGCAGTACTTC

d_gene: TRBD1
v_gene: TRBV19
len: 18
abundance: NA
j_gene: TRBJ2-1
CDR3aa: CASSRGGGPGQGFNEQFF
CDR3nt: TGTGCCAGTAGTAGGGGGGGTGGTCCGGGACAGGGGTTCAATGAGCAGTTCTTC

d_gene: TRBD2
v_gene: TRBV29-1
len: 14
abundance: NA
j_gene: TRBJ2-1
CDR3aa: CSVGPSGRGNEQFF
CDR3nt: TGCAGCGTTGGACCTAGCGGGAGAGGAAATGAGCAGTTCTTC

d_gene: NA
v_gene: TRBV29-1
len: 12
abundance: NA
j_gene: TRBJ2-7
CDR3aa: CSVAAGSYEQYF
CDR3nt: TGCAGCGTTGCTGCGGGGTCCTACGAGCAGTACTTC

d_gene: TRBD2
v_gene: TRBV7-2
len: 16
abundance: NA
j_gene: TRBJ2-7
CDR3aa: CASAVLAGEKSYEQYF
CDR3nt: TGTGCCAGCGCTGTTCTAGCGGGGGAAAAGAGCTACGAGCAGTACTTC

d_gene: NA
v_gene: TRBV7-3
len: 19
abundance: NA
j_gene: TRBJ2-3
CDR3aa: CASSSRPPYYQGREDTQYF
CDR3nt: TGTGCCAGCAGCTCCCGGCCGCCCTACTACCAGGGGCGCGAAGATACGCAGTATTTT

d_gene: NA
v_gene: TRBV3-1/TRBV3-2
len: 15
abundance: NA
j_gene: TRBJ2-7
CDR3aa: CASSQVTDSLYEQYF
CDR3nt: TGTGCCAGCAGCCAAGTGACCGACTCCCTGTACGAGCAGTACTTC

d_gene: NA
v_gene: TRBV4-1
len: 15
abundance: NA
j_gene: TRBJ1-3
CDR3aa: CASRWTVEAGNTIYF
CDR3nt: TGCGCCAGCCGCTGGACAGTGGAGGCTGGAAACACCATATATTTT

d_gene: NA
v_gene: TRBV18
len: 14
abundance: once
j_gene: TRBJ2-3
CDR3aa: CASSPPTGTDTQYF
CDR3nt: TGTGCCAGCTCACCACCAACAGGCACAGATACGCAGTATTTT

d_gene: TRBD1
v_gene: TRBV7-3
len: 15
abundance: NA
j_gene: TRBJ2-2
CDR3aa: CASSTTGRDTGELFF
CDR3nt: TGTGCCAGCAGCACGACAGGGCGGGACACCGGGGAGCTGTTTTTT

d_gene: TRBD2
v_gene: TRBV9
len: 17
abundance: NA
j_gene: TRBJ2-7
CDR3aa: CASSVRKSGGTPYEQYF
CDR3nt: TGTGCCAGCAGCGTAAGGAAGAGCGGGGGGACCCCCTACGAGCAGTACTTC

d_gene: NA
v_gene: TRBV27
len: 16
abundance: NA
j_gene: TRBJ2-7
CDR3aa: CASSLSRGLASYEQYF
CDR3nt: TGTGCCAGCAGTTTATCACGAGGGCTAGCCTCCTACGAGCAGTACTTC

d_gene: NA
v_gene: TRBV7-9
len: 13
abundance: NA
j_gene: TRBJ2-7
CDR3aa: CASSPLGEYEQYF
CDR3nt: TGTGCCAGCAGCCCTCTAGGCGAGTACGAGCAGTACTTC

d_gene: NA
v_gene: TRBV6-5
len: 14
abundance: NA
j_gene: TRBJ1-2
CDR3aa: CASSYTGISYGYTF
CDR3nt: TGTGCCAGCAGTTACACAGGGATTAGCTATGGCTACACCTTC